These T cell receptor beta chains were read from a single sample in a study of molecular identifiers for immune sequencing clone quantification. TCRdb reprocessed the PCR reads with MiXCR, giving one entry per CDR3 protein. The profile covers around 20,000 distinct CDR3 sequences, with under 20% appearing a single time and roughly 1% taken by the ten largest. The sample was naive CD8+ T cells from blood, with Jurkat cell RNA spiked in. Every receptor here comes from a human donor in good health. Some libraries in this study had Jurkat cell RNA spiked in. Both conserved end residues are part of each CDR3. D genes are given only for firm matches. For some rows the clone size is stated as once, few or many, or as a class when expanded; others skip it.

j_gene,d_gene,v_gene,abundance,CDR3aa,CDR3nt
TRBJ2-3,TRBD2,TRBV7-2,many,CASSPVVAGDTQYF,TGTGCCAGCAGCCCCGTGGTAGCGGGGGATACGCAGTATTTT
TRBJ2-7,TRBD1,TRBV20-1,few,CSAADRDRATYEQYF,TGCAGTGCCGCGGACCGGGACAGGGCTACTTACGAGCAGTACTTC
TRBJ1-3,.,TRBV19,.,CASSINGGSTGNTIYF,TGTGCCAGTAGTATTAACGGGGGATCTACTGGAAACACCATATATTTT
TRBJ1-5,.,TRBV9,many,CASSVGPANQPQHF,TGTGCCAGCAGCGTAGGGCCAGCGAATCAGCCCCAGCATTTT
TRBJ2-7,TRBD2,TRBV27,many,CASSSGLVYEQYF,TGTGCCAGCAGTTCGGGACTAGTATACGAGCAGTACTTC
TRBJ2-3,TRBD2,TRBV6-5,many,CASSPGLAGGTSTDTQYF,TGTGCCAGCAGCCCCGGACTAGCGGGAGGGACTAGCACAGATACGCAGTATTTT
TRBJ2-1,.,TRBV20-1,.,CSARDFGLDSPGSSYNEQSF,TGCAGTGCTAGAGATTTTGGCCTAGACTCGCCGGGAAGCTCCTACAATGAGCAGTCCTTC
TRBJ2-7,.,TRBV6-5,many,CASSYSTGGEQYF,TGTGCCAGCAGTTACTCGACAGGCGGCGAGCAGTACTTC
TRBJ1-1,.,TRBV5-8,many,CASSPGGGEAFF,TGTGCCAGCAGCCCGGGGGGAGGTGAAGCTTTCTTT
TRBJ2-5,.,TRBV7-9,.,CASSFPGVGETQYF,TGTGCCAGCAGCTTTCCAGGGGTTGGAGAGACCCAGTACTTC
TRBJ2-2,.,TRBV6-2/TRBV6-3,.,CASSPGLTGELFF,TGTGCCAGCAGCCCGGGGCTTACCGGGGAGCTGTTTTTT
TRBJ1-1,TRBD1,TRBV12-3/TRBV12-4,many,CASSLPDRLPDTEAFF,TGTGCCAGCAGTTTGCCGGACAGGTTGCCCGACACTGAAGCTTTCTTT
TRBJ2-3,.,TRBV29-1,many,CSVEDQGRGDTQYF,TGCAGCGTTGAGGACCAGGGGCGTGGAGATACGCAGTATTTT
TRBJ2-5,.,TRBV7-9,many,CASSFLETQYF,TGTGCCAGCAGCTTTTTGGAGACCCAGTACTTC
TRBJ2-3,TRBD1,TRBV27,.,CASSKGTDTDTQYF,TGTGCCAGCAGTAAAGGGACAGACACAGATACGCAGTATTTT
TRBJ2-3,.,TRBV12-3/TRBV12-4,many,CASGRTGSVTDTQYF,TGTGCCAGCGGCCGGACTGGTTCCGTCACAGATACGCAGTATTTT
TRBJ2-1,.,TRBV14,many,CASSQDWRQDEQFF,TGTGCCAGCAGCCAAGATTGGCGTCAGGATGAGCAGTTCTTC
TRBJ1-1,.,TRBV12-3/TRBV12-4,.,CASSPSAERINTEAFF,TGTGCCAGCAGTCCCTCGGCAGAGCGGATAAACACTGAAGCTTTCTTT
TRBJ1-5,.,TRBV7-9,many,CASSYQGPHQPQHF,TGTGCCAGCAGCTATCAGGGTCCCCATCAGCCCCAGCATTTT
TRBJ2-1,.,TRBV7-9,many,CASSPTSSPPGDEQFF,TGTGCCAGCAGCCCGACCTCCTCCCCCCCGGGGGATGAGCAGTTCTTC
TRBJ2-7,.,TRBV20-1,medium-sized,CSARDFRGTWEDEQYF,TGCAGTGCTAGAGATTTTCGGGGGACCTGGGAGGACGAGCAGTACTTC
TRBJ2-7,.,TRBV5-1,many,CASSLGQGDDEQYF,TGCGCCAGCAGCTTGGGGCAGGGTGACGACGAGCAGTACTTC
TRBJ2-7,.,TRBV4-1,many,CASSQWAGASYEQYF,TGCGCCAGCAGCCAATGGGCAGGGGCCTCCTACGAGCAGTACTTC
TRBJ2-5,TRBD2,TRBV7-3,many,CASSSGLAGVETQYF,TGTGCCAGCAGCTCCGGACTAGCGGGAGTAGAGACCCAGTACTTC
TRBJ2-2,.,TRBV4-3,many,CASSQKTRSTGELFF,TGCGCCAGCAGCCAAAAGACTAGGTCTACCGGGGAGCTGTTTTTT
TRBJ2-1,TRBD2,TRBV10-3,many,CAISESGTSSHNEQFF,TGTGCCATCAGTGAGTCCGGGACTAGTTCCCACAATGAGCAGTTCTTC
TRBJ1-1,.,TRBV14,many,CASSQDRTGIWEAFF,TGTGCCAGCAGCCAAGATAGAACAGGGATATGGGAAGCTTTCTTT
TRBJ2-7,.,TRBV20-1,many,CSARDQQRSYEQYF,TGCAGTGCTAGAGACCAACAGCGCTCCTACGAGCAGTACTTC
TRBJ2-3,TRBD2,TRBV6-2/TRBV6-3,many,CASSARTSGTDTQYF,TGTGCCAGCAGTGCGAGGACTAGCGGCACAGATACGCAGTATTTT
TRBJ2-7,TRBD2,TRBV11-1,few,CASSPGTRSYEQYF,TGTGCCAGCAGCCCCGGGACTAGGTCCTACGAGCAGTACTTC
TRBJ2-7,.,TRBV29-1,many,CSVEEDKTSSYEQYF,TGCAGCGTTGAAGAAGACAAGACCAGCTCCTACGAGCAGTACTTC
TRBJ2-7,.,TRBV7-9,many,CASSSGGSYEQYF,TGTGCCAGCAGCTCTGGGGGCTCCTACGAGCAGTACTTC
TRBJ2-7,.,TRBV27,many,CASSTDGGYEQYF,TGTGCCAGCAGTACGGACGGAGGCTACGAGCAGTACTTC
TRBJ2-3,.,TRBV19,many,CASSIEKFADTQYF,TGTGCCAGTAGTATCGAGAAATTCGCAGATACGCAGTATTTT
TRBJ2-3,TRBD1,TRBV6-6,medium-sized,CASSYLITGGTDTQYF,TGTGCCAGCAGTTATTTGATAACAGGGGGGACAGATACGCAGTATTTT
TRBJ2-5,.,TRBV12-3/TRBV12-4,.,CASSRTTASSETQYF,TGTGCCAGCAGCCGGACGACGGCGTCATCCGAGACCCAGTACTTC
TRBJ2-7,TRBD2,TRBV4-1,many,CASSQVPGGNYEQYF,TGCGCCAGCAGCCAAGTCCCCGGGGGGAACTACGAGCAGTACTTC
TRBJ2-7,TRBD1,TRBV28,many,CASSETGTASYEQYF,TGTGCCAGCAGCGAGACCGGGACAGCCTCCTACGAGCAGTACTTC
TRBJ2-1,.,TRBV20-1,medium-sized,CSARDRDEQFF,TGCAGTGCTAGAGATCGGGATGAGCAGTTCTTC
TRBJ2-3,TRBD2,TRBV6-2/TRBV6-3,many,CASRVAGAGDTQYF,TGTGCCAGCAGAGTCGCGGGAGCTGGAGATACGCAGTATTTT
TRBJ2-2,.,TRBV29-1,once,CSVVPSGTRQTGELFF,TGCAGCGTTGTCCCTTCCGGGACACGACAGACCGGGGAGCTGTTTTTT
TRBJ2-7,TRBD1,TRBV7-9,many,CASSLGNRGGEQYF,TGTGCCAGCAGCTTAGGAAACAGGGGTGGGGAGCAGTACTTC
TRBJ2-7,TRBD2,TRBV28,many,CASSPRLAGGRYEQYF,TGTGCCAGCAGTCCCCGACTAGCGGGAGGACGGTACGAGCAGTACTTC
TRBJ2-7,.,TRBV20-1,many,CSARSGTRGGYEQYF,TGCAGTGCCAGAAGCGGGACACGGGGAGGATACGAGCAGTACTTC
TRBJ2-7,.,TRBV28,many,CASSLGQTYEQYF,TGTGCCAGCAGTTTGGGTCAGACCTACGAGCAGTACTTC
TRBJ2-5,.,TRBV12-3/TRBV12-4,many,CASSLWGEETQYF,TGTGCCAGCAGTTTGTGGGGAGAGGAGACCCAGTACTTC
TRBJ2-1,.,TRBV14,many,CASSHRASPGPSSYNEQFF,TGTGCCAGCAGCCATAGGGCTAGCCCCGGCCCGAGCTCCTACAATGAGCAGTTCTTC
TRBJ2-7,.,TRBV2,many,CASSEGAAGTSYEQYF,TGTGCCAGCAGTGAAGGTGCGGCGGGGACCTCCTACGAGCAGTACTTC
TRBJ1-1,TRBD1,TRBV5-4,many,CASSLGQGAVERTEAFF,TGTGCCAGCAGCCTGGGACAGGGGGCAGTGGAGCGCACTGAAGCTTTCTTT
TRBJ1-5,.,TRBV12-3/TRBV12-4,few,CASSLGRYYSNQPQHF,TGTGCCAGCAGTTTAGGACGATATTATAGCAATCAGCCCCAGCATTTT
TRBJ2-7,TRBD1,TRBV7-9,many,CASSLGTGRDEQYF,TGTGCCAGCAGCTTAGGGACAGGTCGGGACGAGCAGTACTTC
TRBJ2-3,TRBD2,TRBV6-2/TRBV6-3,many,CASSNPTSGVPLGSDTQYF,TGTGCCAGCAGTAACCCGACTAGCGGGGTTCCCCTCGGATCAGATACGCAGTATTTT
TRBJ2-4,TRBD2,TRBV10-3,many,CAISPGTSGGVAKNIQYF,TGTGCCATCAGCCCCGGGACTAGCGGGGGGGTAGCCAAAAACATTCAGTACTTC
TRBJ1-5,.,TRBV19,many,CASTQGLGLRNQPQHF,TGTGCCAGTACCCAAGGGCTGGGACTTCGCAATCAGCCCCAGCATTTT
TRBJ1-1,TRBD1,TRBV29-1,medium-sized,CSVKGQGNTEAFF,TGCAGCGTTAAAGGACAGGGCAACACTGAAGCTTTCTTT
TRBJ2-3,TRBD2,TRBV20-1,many,CSARWALAGGPEMVDTQYF,TGCAGTGCTAGATGGGCCTTAGCGGGGGGGCCCGAGATGGTAGATACGCAGTATTTT
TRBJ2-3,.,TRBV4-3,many,CASSQDVAGTSGDTQYF,TGCGCCAGCAGCCAAGATGTGGCAGGTACTTCGGGAGATACGCAGTATTTT
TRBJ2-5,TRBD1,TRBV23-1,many,CASTGTDRDQETQYF,TGCGCCAGCACGGGGACGGACAGGGACCAAGAGACCCAGTACTTC
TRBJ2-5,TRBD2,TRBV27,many,CASSFSGLAAHQETQYF,TGTGCCAGCAGTTTTTCGGGGCTAGCGGCCCACCAAGAGACCCAGTACTTC
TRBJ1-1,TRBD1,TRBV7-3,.,CASSLKAGGQGTEAFF,TGTGCCAGCAGCTTAAAGGCAGGGGGCCAGGGCACTGAAGCTTTCTTT